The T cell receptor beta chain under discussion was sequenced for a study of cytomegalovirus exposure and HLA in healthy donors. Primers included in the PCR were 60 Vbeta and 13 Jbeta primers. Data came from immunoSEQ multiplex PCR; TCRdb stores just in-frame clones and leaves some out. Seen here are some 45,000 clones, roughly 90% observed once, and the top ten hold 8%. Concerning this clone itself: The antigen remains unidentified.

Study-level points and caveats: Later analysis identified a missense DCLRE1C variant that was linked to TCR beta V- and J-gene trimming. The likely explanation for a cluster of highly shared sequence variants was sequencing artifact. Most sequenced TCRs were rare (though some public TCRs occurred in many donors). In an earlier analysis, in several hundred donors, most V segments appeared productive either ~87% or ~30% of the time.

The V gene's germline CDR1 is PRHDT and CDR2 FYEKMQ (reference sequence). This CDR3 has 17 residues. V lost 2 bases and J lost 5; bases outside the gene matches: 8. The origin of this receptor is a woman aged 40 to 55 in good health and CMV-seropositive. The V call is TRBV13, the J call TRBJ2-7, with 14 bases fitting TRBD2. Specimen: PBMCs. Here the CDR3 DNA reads TGTGCCAGCAGCTTACCCCCGGGACTAGCGGGAGTCAACGAGCAGTACTTC. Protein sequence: CASSLPPGLAGVNEQYF.